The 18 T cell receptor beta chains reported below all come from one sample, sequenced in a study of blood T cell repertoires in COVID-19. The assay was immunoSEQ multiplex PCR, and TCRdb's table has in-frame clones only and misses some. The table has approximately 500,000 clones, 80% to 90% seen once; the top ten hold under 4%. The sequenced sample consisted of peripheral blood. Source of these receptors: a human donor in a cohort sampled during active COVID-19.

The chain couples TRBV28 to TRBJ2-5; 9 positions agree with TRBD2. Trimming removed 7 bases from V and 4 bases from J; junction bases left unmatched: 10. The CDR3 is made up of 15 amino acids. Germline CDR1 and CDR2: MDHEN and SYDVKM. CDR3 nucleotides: TGTGCCAGCACCAAAAGGGGCGGGAGGGCAGAGACCCAGTACTTC. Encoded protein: CASTKRGGRAETQYF. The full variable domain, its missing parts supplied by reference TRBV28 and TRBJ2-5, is DVKVTQSSRYLVKRTGEKVFLECVQDMDHENMFWYRQDPGLGLRLIYFSYDVKMKEKGDIPEGYSVSREKKERFSLILESASTNQTSMYLCASTKRGGRAETQYFGPGTRLLVL.

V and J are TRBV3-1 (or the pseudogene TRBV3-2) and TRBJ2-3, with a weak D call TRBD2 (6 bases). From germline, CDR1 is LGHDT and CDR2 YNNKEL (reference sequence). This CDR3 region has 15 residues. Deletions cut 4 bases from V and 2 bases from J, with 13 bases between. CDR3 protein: CASSPIAASTDTQYF. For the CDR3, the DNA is TGTGCCAGCAGCCCTATAGCGGCTTCCACAGATACGCAGTATTTT.

The DNA of the CDR3 is TGTGCCAGCAGTCCATCTATACCTTTTGCTAGCGGGAGGGGATATAGCAGGTACAATGAGCAGTTCTTC. Residues: CASSPSIPFASGRGYSRYNEQFF. V gene TRBV28 combines with J gene TRBJ2-1; the match to TRBD2 covers 12 bases. V shed 5 bases and J 4 bases; nucleotides not matched to a gene: 27. The CDR3 consists of 23 residues. Germline V gene data show CDR1 as MDHEN and CDR2 as SYDVKM.

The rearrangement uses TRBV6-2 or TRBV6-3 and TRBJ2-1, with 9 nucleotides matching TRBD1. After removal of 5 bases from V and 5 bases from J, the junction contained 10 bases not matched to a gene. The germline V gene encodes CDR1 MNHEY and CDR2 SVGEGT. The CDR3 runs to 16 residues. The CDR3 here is CASSHGGTGKHNEQFF. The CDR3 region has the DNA TGTGCCAGCAGTCACGGAGGGACAGGGAAACACAATGAGCAGTTCTTC.

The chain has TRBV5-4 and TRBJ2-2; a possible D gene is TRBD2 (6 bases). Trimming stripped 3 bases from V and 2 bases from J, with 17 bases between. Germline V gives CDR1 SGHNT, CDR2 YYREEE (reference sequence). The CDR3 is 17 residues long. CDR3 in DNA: TGTGCCAGCAGCTCGGACGTTGGCGGGACCAACACCGGGGAGCTGTTTTTT. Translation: CASSSDVGGTNTGELFF.

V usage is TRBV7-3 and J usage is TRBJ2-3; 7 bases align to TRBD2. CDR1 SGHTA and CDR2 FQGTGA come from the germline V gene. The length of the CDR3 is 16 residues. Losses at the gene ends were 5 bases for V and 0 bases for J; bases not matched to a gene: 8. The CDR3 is CASSPPNSGSTDTQYF. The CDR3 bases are TGTGCCAGCAGCCCCCCAAATAGCGGGAGCACAGATACGCAGTATTTT.

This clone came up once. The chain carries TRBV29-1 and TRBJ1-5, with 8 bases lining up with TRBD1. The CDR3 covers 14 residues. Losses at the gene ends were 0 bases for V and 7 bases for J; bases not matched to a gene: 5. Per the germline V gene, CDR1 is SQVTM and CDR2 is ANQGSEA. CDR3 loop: CSVEDETGEQPQHF. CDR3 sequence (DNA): TGCAGCGTTGAAGATGAGACAGGGGAGCAGCCCCAGCATTTT.

This chain's CDR3 is CASSLRRWDSTLKYEQYF. For the CDR3, the DNA is TGTGCCAGCAGCTTAAGGCGCTGGGACTCCACCTTAAAATACGAGCAGTACTTC. This rearrangement joins TRBV7-3 to TRBJ2-7; D is possibly TRBD2 (6 bases). This CDR3 is built from 18 residues. Trimming took off 1 base at V and 4 bases at J, with 23 bases between the two ends. Germline V gives CDR1 SGHTA, CDR2 FQGTGA. The whole variable domain, remainder taken from reference TRBV7-3 and TRBJ2-7, is GAGVSQTPSNKVTEKGKYVELRCDPISGHTALYWYRQSLGQGPEFLIYFQGTGAADDSGLPNDRFFAVRPEGSVSTLKIQRTERGDSAVYLCASSLRRWDSTLKYEQYFGPGTRLTVT.

CDR3 coding DNA: TGTGCCAGCAGCCCTAGCAACGAGCAGTACTTC. Protein: CASSPSNEQYF. The rearrangement links TRBV7-8 to TRBJ2-7; tentatively, D is TRBD2 (5 bases). The germline V gene has CDR1 SGHVS and CDR2 FQNEAQ. This CDR3 is 11 amino acids long. V was pared by 5 bases and J by 5 bases, with 7 bases between.

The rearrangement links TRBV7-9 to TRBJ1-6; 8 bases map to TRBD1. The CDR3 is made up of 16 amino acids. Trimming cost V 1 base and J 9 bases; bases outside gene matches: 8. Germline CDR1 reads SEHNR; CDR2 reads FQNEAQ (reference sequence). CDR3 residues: CASSLDQGAIISPLHF. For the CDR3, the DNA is TGTGCCAGCAGCTTAGACCAGGGGGCTATAATTTCACCCCTCCACTTT.

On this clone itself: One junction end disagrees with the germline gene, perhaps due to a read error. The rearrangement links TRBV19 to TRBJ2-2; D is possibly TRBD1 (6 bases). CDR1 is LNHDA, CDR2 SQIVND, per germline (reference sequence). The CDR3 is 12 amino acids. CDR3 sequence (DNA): TGTGCCAGTAAAAACATCGCAGGGGCGCTGTTTTTT. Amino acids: CASKNIAGALFF.

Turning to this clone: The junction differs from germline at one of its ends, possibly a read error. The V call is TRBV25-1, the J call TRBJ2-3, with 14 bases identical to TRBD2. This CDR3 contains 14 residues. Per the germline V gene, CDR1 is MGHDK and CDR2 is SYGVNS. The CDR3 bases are TGTGCCAGCAGTGCACGGGGACTAGCGGGAGTGGAATCTTTT. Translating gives CASSARGLAGVESF.

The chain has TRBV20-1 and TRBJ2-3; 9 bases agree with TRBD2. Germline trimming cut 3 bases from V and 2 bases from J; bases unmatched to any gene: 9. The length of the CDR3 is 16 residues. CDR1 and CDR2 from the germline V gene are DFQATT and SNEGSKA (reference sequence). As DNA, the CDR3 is TGCAGTGCTAGTTTCCTCGGCGGGAGGGCCACAGATACGCAGTATTTT. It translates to CSASFLGGRATDTQYF.

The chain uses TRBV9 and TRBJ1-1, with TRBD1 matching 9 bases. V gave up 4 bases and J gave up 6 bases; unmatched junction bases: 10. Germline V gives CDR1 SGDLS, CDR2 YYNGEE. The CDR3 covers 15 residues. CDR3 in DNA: TGTGCCAGCAGCACCTTACAGGGGGCTCCCCCTGAAGCTTTCTTT. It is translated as CASSTLQGAPPEAFF.

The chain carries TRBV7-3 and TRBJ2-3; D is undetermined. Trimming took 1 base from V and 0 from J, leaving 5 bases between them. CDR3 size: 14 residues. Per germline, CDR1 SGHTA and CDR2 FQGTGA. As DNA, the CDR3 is TGTGCCAGCAGCTTAAAGCCTAGCACAGATACGCAGTATTTT. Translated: CASSLKPSTDTQYF.

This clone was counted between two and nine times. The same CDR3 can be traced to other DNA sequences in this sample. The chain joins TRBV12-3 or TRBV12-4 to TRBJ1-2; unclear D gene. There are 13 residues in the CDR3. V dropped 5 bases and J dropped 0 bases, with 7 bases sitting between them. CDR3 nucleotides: TGTGCCAGCAGTCTTACTTCTAACTATGGCTACACCTTC. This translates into CASSLTSNYGYTF.

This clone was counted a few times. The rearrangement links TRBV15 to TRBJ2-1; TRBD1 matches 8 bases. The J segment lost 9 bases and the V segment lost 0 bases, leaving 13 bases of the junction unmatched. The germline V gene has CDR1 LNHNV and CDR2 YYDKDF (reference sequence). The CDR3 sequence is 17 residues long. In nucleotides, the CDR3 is TGTGCCACCAGCAGAGAAGCGCAGGGGGCGCGAGTTGGTGAGCAGTTCTTC. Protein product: CATSREAQGARVGEQFF.

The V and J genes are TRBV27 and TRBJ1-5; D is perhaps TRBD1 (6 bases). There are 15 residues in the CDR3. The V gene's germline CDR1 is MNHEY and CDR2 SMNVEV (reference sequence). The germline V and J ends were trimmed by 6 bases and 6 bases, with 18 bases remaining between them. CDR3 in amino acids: CASRNTPQGTQPQHF. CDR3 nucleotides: TGTGCCAGCAGGAACACCCCTCAGGGGACTCAGCCCCAGCATTTT.